This entry describes one T cell receptor (beta chain). The method was immunoSEQ multiplex PCR; TCRdb's version includes in-frame clones alone and lacks a portion of them. The profile shows roughly 60,000 clones, 80% to 90% of them singletons. The sample is drawn from a study of OX40 agonist ivuxolimab in advanced cancers. Overall study context: Treatment of patients was with ivuxolimab, an agonistic anti-OX40 (CD134) antibody. Dose-escalation subjects each had hepatocellular carcinoma, melanoma, renal cell or head and neck cancer. Administration of intravenous ivuxolimab to patients occurred every 2 weeks at 0.01 to 10 mg/kg.

V lost 6 bases, J lost 5 bases, and 13 bases lay in between. From germline, CDR1 is MNHEY and CDR2 SVGAGI. The CDR3 runs 14 residues. The origin of this receptor is an adult with an advanced solid tumor such as melanoma, head and neck, liver or kidney cancer. The chain combines TRBV6-5 with TRBJ1-4, with D possibly TRBD1 on 6 matching bases. The sample in question was CD4+ or CD8+ T cells sorted from blood, obtained in a trial of the OX40 agonist ivuxolimab. The CDR3 loop reads CASRPGTMNEKLFF. Here the CDR3 DNA reads TGTGCCAGCAGGCCCGGGACAATGAATGAAAAACTGTTTTTT.